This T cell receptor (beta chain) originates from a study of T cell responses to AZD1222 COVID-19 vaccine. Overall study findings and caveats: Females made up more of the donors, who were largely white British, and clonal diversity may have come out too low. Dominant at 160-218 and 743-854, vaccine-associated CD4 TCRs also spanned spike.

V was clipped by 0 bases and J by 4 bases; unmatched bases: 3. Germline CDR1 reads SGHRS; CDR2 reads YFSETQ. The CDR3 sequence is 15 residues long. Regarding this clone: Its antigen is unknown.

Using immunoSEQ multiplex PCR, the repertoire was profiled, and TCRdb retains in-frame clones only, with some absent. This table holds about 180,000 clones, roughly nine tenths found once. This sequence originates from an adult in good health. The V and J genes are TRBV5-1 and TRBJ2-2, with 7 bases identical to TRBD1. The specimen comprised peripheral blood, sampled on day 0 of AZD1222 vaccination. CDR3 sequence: CASSLEQGSTGELFF. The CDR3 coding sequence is TGCGCCAGCAGCTTGGAACAGGGGAGCACCGGGGAGCTGTTTTTT.